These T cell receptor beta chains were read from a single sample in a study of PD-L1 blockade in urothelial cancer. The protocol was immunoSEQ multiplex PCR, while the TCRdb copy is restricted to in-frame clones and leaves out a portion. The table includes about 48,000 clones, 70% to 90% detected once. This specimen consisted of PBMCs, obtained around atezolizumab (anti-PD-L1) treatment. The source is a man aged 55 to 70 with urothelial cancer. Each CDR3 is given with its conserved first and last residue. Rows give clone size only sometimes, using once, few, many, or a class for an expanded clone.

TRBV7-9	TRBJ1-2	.	CASTLGTNYGYTF
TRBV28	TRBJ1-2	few	CASSITGALNYGYTF
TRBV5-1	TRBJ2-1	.	CASSLGGVDLDEQFF
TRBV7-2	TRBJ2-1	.	CASSLQGGRYNEQFF
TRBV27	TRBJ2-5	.	CASSLNRERGTQYF
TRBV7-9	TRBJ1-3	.	CASSLRTPTGGDGNTIYF
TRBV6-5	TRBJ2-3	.	CASSYSGTGVGDTQYF
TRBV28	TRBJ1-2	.	CASIKQGNYGYTF
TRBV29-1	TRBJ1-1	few	CSATTGGSDTEAFF
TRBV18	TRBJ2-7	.	CASSLDRAKGYEQYF
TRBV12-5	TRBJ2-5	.	CASGLVLAGGNQGETQYF
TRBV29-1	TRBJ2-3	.	CSVAQAGTPDTQYF
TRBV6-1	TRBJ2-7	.	CASSTTGTYEQYF
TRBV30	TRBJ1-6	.	CACPTGVGSPLHF
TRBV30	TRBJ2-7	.	CAWMQGTSFAYEQYF
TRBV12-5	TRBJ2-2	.	CASGLRGQGYTGELFF
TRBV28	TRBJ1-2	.	CASSFEAGGGGYTF
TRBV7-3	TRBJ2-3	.	CASSLTGLASDTQYF
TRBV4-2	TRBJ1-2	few	CASRGAGVTYGYTF
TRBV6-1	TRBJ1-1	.	CASRTGDLTEAFF
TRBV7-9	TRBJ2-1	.	CASSPGGAGHNEQFF
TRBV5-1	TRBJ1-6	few	CASSLEVAGPDSPLHF
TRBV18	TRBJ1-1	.	CASSSGQGASGTEAFF
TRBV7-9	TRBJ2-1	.	CASSFQGSDEQFF
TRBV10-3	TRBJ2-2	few	CAISASGGVNTGELFF
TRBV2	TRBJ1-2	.	CASSVPDRTGGYTF
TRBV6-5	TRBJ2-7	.	CASSYFRGGYEQYF
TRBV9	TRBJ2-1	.	CASSAGTSGGHEQFF
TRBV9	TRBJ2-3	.	CASSAPRSGGPDTQYF
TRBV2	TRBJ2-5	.	CASSPGTVRRETQYF
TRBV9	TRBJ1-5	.	CASSAQVNQPQHF
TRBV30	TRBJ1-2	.	CAWSVSGQRGYTF
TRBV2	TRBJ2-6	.	CASSENIPWDRTGNSGANVLTF
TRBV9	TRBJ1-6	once	CASRGQVGGNSPLHF
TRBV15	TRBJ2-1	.	CATPQGVYYNEQFF
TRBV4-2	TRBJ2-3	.	CASSQDTLTSGGANTQYF
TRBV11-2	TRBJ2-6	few	CASSLDRGANVLTF
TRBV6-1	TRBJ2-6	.	CASSEHSGSGANVLTF
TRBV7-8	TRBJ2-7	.	CASSLQGRGTYEQYF
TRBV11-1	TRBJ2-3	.	CASSFQGVRTDTQYF
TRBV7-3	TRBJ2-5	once	CASSPLGTGRETQYF
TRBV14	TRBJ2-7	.	CASSQRTGSSYEQYF
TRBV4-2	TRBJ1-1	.	CASSLKPTSTEAFF
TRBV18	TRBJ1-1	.	CASSPVPRGGMNTEAFF
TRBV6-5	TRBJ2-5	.	CASSYSMRTGAETQYF
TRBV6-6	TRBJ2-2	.	CASTVDRDTGELFF